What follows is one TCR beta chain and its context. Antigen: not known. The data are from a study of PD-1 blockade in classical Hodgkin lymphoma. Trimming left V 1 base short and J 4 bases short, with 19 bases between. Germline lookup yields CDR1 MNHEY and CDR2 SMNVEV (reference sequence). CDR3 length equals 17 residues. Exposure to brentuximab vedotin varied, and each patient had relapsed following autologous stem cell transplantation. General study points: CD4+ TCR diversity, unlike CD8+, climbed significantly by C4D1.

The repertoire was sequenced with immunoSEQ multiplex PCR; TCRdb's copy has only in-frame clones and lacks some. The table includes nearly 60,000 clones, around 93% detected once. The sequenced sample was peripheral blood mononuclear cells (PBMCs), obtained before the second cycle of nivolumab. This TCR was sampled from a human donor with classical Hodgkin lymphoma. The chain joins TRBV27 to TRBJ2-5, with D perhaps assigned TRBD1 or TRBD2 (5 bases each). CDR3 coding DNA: TGTGCCAGCAGTTTATTGCCCCCGGGGCAGGGTAGAGAGACCCAGTACTTC. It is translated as CASSLLPPGQGRETQYF.